The source of this TCR beta chain is a study of shared clonotypes between healthy human individuals. This CDR3 contains 13 residues. Germline lookup yields CDR1 LNHDA and CDR2 SQIVND (reference sequence). V was clipped by 4 bases and J by 2 bases; unmatched bases: 1. Study findings and constraints: Generally, naive subsets came out with larger estimated richness than memory subsets. Shared clonotypes: approximately 5% naive CD4, approximately 3.4% naive CD8, about 2.2% memory CD4, approximately 0.4% memory CD8.

The authors ran the assay at deep level. Only in-frame clones appear in the TCRdb table, and some are missing; sequencing was by immunoSEQ multiplex PCR. The sample includes approximately 350,000 clones, about 96% of them seen just once. As concerns this clone: As yet, its antigen is unknown.

The chain has TRBV19 and TRBJ2-5, with TRBD2 matching over 7 bases. Sequences were obtained from memory CD8+ T cells sorted from blood. Subset in this sample: CD45RO+ cells pooled with CCR7-negative TemRA cells. The TCR was taken from a man between 25 and 39 years old in good health. The CDR3 bases are TGTGCCAGTAGTAGCGGGAGTCAAGAGACCCAGTACTTC. Translated: CASSSGSQETQYF.